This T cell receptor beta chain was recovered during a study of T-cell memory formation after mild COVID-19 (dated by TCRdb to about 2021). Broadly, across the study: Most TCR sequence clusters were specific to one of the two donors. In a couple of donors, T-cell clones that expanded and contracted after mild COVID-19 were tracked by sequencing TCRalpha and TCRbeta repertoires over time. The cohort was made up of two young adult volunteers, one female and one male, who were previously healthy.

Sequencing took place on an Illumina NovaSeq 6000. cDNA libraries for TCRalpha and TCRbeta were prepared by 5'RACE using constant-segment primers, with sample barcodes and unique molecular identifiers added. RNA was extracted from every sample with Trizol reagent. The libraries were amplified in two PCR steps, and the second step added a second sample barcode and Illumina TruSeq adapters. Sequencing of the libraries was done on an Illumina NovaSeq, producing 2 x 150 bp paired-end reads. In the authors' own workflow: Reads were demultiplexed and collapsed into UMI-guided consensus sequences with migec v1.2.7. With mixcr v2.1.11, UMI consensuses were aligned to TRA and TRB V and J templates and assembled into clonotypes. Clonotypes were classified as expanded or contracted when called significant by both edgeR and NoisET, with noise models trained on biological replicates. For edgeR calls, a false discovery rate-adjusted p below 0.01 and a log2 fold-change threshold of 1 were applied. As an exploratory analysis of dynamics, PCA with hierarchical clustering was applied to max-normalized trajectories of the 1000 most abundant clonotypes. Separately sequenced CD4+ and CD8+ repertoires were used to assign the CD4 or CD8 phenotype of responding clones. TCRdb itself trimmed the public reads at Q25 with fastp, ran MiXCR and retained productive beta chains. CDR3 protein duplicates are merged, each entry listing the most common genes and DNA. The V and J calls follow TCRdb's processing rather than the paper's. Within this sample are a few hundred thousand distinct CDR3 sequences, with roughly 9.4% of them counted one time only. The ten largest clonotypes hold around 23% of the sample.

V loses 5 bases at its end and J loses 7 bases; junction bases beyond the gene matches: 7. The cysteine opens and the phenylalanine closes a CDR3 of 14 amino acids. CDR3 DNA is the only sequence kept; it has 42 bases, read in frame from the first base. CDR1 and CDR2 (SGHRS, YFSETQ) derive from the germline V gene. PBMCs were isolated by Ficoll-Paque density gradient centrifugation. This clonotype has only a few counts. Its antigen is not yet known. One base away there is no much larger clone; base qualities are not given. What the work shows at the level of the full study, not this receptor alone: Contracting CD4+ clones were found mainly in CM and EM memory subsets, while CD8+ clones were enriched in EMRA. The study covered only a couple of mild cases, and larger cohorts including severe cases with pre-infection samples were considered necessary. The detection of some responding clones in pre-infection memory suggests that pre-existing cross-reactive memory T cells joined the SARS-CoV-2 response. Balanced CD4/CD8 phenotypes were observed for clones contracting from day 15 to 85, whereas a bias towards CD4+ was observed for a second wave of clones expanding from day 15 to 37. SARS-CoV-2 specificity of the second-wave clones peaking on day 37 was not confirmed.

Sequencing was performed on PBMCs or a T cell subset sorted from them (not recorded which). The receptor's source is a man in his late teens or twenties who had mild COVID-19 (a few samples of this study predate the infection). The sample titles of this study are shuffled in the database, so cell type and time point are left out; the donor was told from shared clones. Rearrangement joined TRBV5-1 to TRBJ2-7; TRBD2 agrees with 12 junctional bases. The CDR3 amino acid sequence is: CASRRTSGAQEQYF. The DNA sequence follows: TGCGCCAGCAGGAGGACTAGCGGGGCTCAGGAGCAGTACTTC.